This paragraph covers one TCR beta chain sequence. Its antigen is unidentified. After isolation, RNA underwent reverse transcription to generate cDNA as the sequencing template. Sequencing was performed with immunoSEQ multiplex PCR; in TCRdb, only in-frame clones are kept and a portion is missing. This sample has about 110,000 clones, with roughly 84% found just once. These data belong to a study of CD8+ T cells in alopecia areata. Stated treatment: oral pan-JAK inhibitor, 5-10 mg twice daily. Whole-study findings and limits: Many expanded lesional clones persisted in scalp and blood during tofacitinib.

Trimming at V came to 0 bases and at J to 4 bases, leaving 3 bases not matched to a gene. Germline CDR1 SGDLS, CDR2 YYNGEE. The CDR3 consists of 15 residues. V is TRBV9 and J is TRBJ2-3, with 9 bases fitting TRBD2. The source is a human donor with alopecia areata. The source was CD8+ T cells sorted from blood, collected at week 24, from a patient treated with tofacitinib. DNA of the CDR3: TGTGCCAGCAGCGTAGAGGCTAGCGGGGCAGATACGCAGTATTTT. It specifies CASSVEASGADTQYF.